These T cell receptor beta chains were read from a single sample in a study of T-cell reconstitution after alpha-beta-depleted transplantation in children. TCRdb called the PCR reads again in MiXCR, with one record for every CDR3 protein. The table has hundreds of thousands of distinct CDR3 sequences, around 15% seen once. Sample: PBMCs, mostly from graft donor cells, taken 360 days after TCRalphabeta/CD19-depleted stem cell transplant. The receptors were sampled from a boy under two years old who had a stem cell transplant for Wiskott-Aldrich syndrome, so the T cells may come from the graft donor. CDR3s include the opening cysteine and the closing phenylalanine or tryptophan. A D gene is named only where the DNA matches it firmly. Rows may omit the clone size; those that give it use once, few, many or a size class.

v_call: TRBV4-3; clone_size: few; d_call: TRBD2; j_call: TRBJ2-7; cdr3_aa: CASSQDSGRGLYEQYF; cdr3_nt: TGCGCCAGCAGCCAAGATAGCGGGAGGGGCCTTTACGAGCAGTACTTC
v_call: TRBV14; clone_size: NA; d_call: TRBD1; j_call: TRBJ2-6; cdr3_aa: CASSQGGRGSSGANVLTF; cdr3_nt: TGTGCCAGCAGCCAAGGTGGCAGGGGGAGCTCTGGGGCCAACGTCCTGACTTTC
v_call: TRBV12-3/TRBV12-4; clone_size: few; d_call: NA; j_call: TRBJ2-6; cdr3_aa: CASSLRGPGANVLTF; cdr3_nt: TGTGCCAGCAGTTTGAGAGGGCCTGGGGCCAACGTCCTGACTTTC
v_call: TRBV5-1; clone_size: NA; d_call: TRBD2; j_call: TRBJ2-2; cdr3_aa: CASSPLDSPAGGLFF; cdr3_nt: TGCGCCAGCAGCCCGCTCGATTCACCCGCGGGGGGGCTGTTTTTT
v_call: TRBV18; clone_size: few; d_call: TRBD1; j_call: TRBJ2-4; cdr3_aa: CASSPEGQGFLDIQYF; cdr3_nt: TGTGCCAGCTCACCAGAGGGACAGGGATTCCTGGACATTCAGTACTTC
v_call: TRBV11-3; clone_size: NA; d_call: TRBD2; j_call: TRBJ2-1; cdr3_aa: CASSPGTSYSYNEQFF; cdr3_nt: TGTGCCAGCAGCCCGGGGACTAGCTACTCCTACAATGAGCAGTTCTTC
v_call: TRBV27; clone_size: NA; d_call: NA; j_call: TRBJ2-5; cdr3_aa: CARKETQYF; cdr3_nt: TGTGCCAGAAAAGAGACCCAGTACTTC
v_call: TRBV6-5; clone_size: NA; d_call: NA; j_call: TRBJ1-6; cdr3_aa: CASSSVRPAYNSPLHF; cdr3_nt: TGTGCCAGCAGTTCCGTAAGGCCCGCATATAATTCACCCCTCCACTTT
v_call: TRBV5-6; clone_size: few; d_call: NA; j_call: TRBJ2-2; cdr3_aa: CASSYNANTGELFF; cdr3_nt: TGTGCCAGCAGCTATAACGCGAACACCGGGGAGCTGTTTTTT
v_call: TRBV4-1; clone_size: once; d_call: NA; j_call: TRBJ1-1; cdr3_aa: CASSQDRTEAFF; cdr3_nt: TGCGCCAGCAGCCAAGATAGGACTGAAGCTTTCTTT
v_call: TRBV11-2; clone_size: few; d_call: TRBD2; j_call: TRBJ2-7; cdr3_aa: CASSLGGFGSYEQYF; cdr3_nt: TGTGCCAGCAGCTTGGGGGGGTTCGGCTCCTACGAGCAGTACTTC
v_call: TRBV20-1; clone_size: NA; d_call: TRBD2; j_call: TRBJ2-5; cdr3_aa: CSARPTSGGAWVETQYF; cdr3_nt: TGCAGTGCTAGACCGACTAGCGGGGGGGCCTGGGTAGAGACCCAGTACTTC
v_call: TRBV28; clone_size: few; d_call: NA; j_call: TRBJ2-7; cdr3_aa: CASSFARYEQYF; cdr3_nt: TGTGCCAGCAGTTTTGCCCGTTACGAGCAGTACTTC
v_call: TRBV7-2; clone_size: NA; d_call: NA; j_call: TRBJ1-1; cdr3_aa: CASSLVRAEAFF; cdr3_nt: TGTGCCAGCAGCTTAGTCCGGGCTGAAGCTTTCTTT
v_call: TRBV4-3; clone_size: NA; d_call: NA; j_call: TRBJ2-3; cdr3_aa: CASSQGLVKASSTDTQYF; cdr3_nt: TGCGCCAGCAGCCAAGGGCTAGTAAAAGCTTCGAGCACAGATACGCAGTATTTT
v_call: TRBV5-1; clone_size: few; d_call: NA; j_call: TRBJ2-6; cdr3_aa: CASSLAKTAGANVLTF; cdr3_nt: TGCGCCAGCAGCTTGGCCAAAACAGCTGGGGCCAACGTCCTGACTTTC
v_call: TRBV9; clone_size: few; d_call: NA; j_call: TRBJ2-1; cdr3_aa: CASSVATNEQFF; cdr3_nt: TGTGCCAGCAGCGTAGCTACAAATGAGCAGTTCTTC
v_call: TRBV11-2; clone_size: NA; d_call: NA; j_call: TRBJ2-5; cdr3_aa: CASSLVPIRETQYF; cdr3_nt: TGTGCCAGCAGCTTAGTTCCAATCCGAGAGACCCAGTACTTC
v_call: TRBV20-1; clone_size: few; d_call: NA; j_call: TRBJ2-7; cdr3_aa: CSAREEGFPYEQYF; cdr3_nt: TGCAGTGCTAGAGAGGAGGGATTCCCCTACGAGCAGTACTTC
v_call: TRBV30; clone_size: few; d_call: TRBD1; j_call: TRBJ1-1; cdr3_aa: CAWDSGGNTEAFF; cdr3_nt: TGTGCCTGGGACTCAGGGGGGAACACTGAAGCTTTCTTT
v_call: TRBV9; clone_size: many; d_call: TRBD2; j_call: TRBJ2-2; cdr3_aa: CASSVFAGDTGELFF; cdr3_nt: TGTGCCAGCAGCGTATTCGCGGGAGATACCGGGGAGCTGTTTTTT
v_call: TRBV5-8; clone_size: NA; d_call: TRBD1; j_call: TRBJ2-3; cdr3_aa: CASSLTGQGLGTQYF; cdr3_nt: TGTGCCAGCAGCTTGACCGGACAGGGTTTAGGTACGCAGTATTTT
v_call: TRBV12-3/TRBV12-4; clone_size: many; d_call: TRBD1; j_call: TRBJ2-7; cdr3_aa: CASSLTGGEGYEQYF; cdr3_nt: TGTGCCAGCAGTTTAACAGGGGGTGAGGGTTACGAGCAGTACTTC
v_call: TRBV7-9; clone_size: many; d_call: NA; j_call: TRBJ2-1; cdr3_aa: CASPNPLSEYEQFF; cdr3_nt: TGTGCCAGCCCAAACCCCCTTTCGGAGTATGAGCAGTTCTTC
v_call: TRBV27; clone_size: few; d_call: NA; j_call: TRBJ2-7; cdr3_aa: CASSQKYHEQYF; cdr3_nt: TGTGCCAGCAGTCAAAAGTACCACGAGCAGTACTTC
v_call: TRBV4-1; clone_size: few; d_call: NA; j_call: TRBJ1-5; cdr3_aa: CASSQGEANQPQHF; cdr3_nt: TGCGCCAGCAGCCAAGGGGAGGCCAATCAGCCCCAGCATTTT
v_call: TRBV6-1; clone_size: few; d_call: NA; j_call: TRBJ2-1; cdr3_aa: CASSEDRDYNEQFF; cdr3_nt: TGTGCCAGCAGTGAAGACAGGGACTACAATGAGCAGTTCTTC
v_call: TRBV5-5; clone_size: few; d_call: NA; j_call: TRBJ1-4; cdr3_aa: CASSLIPGKGTEKLFF; cdr3_nt: TGTGCCAGCAGCTTGATTCCCGGCAAGGGCACGGAAAAACTGTTTTTT
v_call: TRBV5-6; clone_size: many; d_call: TRBD1; j_call: TRBJ2-2; cdr3_aa: CASSWTGGNTGELFF; cdr3_nt: TGTGCCAGCAGCTGGACAGGGGGCAACACCGGGGAGCTGTTTTTT
v_call: TRBV20-1; clone_size: once; d_call: TRBD2; j_call: TRBJ2-1; cdr3_aa: CSASTGTSGRGSYNEQFF; cdr3_nt: TGCAGTGCTTCAACCGGGACTAGCGGGAGGGGGTCCTACAATGAGCAGTTCTTC
v_call: TRBV6-5; clone_size: few; d_call: NA; j_call: TRBJ2-1; cdr3_aa: CASSYLASEPYNEQFF; cdr3_nt: TGTGCCAGCAGTTACCTAGCCTCAGAACCTTACAATGAGCAGTTCTTC
v_call: TRBV30; clone_size: NA; d_call: NA; j_call: TRBJ2-7; cdr3_aa: CAWSGGDLYEQYF; cdr3_nt: TGTGCCTGGAGTGGAGGGGATCTCTACGAGCAGTACTTC
v_call: TRBV27; clone_size: few; d_call: TRBD1; j_call: TRBJ2-2; cdr3_aa: CATSIYPRTGGTGELFF; cdr3_nt: TGTGCCACCAGCATCTATCCCAGGACAGGGGGCACCGGGGAGCTGTTTTTT
v_call: TRBV28; clone_size: few; d_call: TRBD2; j_call: TRBJ2-1; cdr3_aa: CASSFGGVRYNEQFF; cdr3_nt: TGTGCCAGCAGTTTCGGGGGGGTACGATACAATGAGCAGTTCTTC
v_call: TRBV7-9; clone_size: few; d_call: NA; j_call: TRBJ2-7; cdr3_aa: CASSLVSRPYEQYF; cdr3_nt: TGTGCCAGCAGCTTAGTATCCAGGCCCTACGAGCAGTACTTC
v_call: TRBV18; clone_size: few; d_call: NA; j_call: TRBJ1-4; cdr3_aa: CASSPPRSSPNEKLFF; cdr3_nt: TGTGCCAGCTCACCACCGAGAAGTTCTCCTAATGAAAAACTGTTTTTT
v_call: TRBV10-2; clone_size: few; d_call: NA; j_call: TRBJ2-7; cdr3_aa: CASSEWGGFSSYEQYF; cdr3_nt: TGCGCCAGCAGTGAGTGGGGGGGCTTTAGCTCCTACGAGCAGTACTTC
v_call: TRBV10-3; clone_size: NA; d_call: TRBD2; j_call: TRBJ2-7; cdr3_aa: CAISGGLAGGPPYEQYF; cdr3_nt: TGTGCCATCAGTGGGGGACTAGCGGGGGGGCCCCCCTACGAGCAGTACTTC
v_call: TRBV10-3; clone_size: few; d_call: NA; j_call: TRBJ2-1; cdr3_aa: CAISASTREQFF; cdr3_nt: TGTGCCATCAGTGCGAGCACAAGGGAGCAGTTCTTC
v_call: TRBV24-1; clone_size: NA; d_call: TRBD1; j_call: TRBJ2-7; cdr3_aa: CAIEVRGRLSFYEQYF; cdr3_nt: TGTGCCATCGAAGTCAGGGGGCGGCTATCTTTCTACGAGCAGTACTTC
v_call: TRBV7-6; clone_size: NA; d_call: NA; j_call: TRBJ2-7; cdr3_aa: CASSLVPGYEQYF; cdr3_nt: TGTGCCAGCAGCTTAGTCCCAGGCTACGAGCAGTACTTC
v_call: TRBV10-2; clone_size: few; d_call: TRBD2; j_call: TRBJ2-1; cdr3_aa: CASRKGLAEGNEQFF; cdr3_nt: TGCGCCAGCAGGAAGGGACTAGCGGAGGGGAATGAGCAGTTCTTC
v_call: TRBV12-3/TRBV12-4; clone_size: NA; d_call: TRBD1; j_call: TRBJ1-1; cdr3_aa: CASIRRGQQGTFF; cdr3_nt: TGTGCCAGCATTCGCCGGGGACAGCAGGGGACTTTCTTT
v_call: TRBV10-3; clone_size: few; d_call: NA; j_call: TRBJ2-6; cdr3_aa: CAISDRGANVLTF; cdr3_nt: TGTGCCATCAGTGATCGCGGGGCCAACGTCCTGACTTTC
v_call: TRBV20-1; clone_size: few; d_call: TRBD2; j_call: TRBJ2-1; cdr3_aa: CSARTISPNVAGSYNEQFF; cdr3_nt: TGCAGTGCTAGGACGATTTCCCCGAACGTAGCGGGGAGTTACAATGAGCAGTTCTTC
v_call: TRBV6-1; clone_size: few; d_call: NA; j_call: TRBJ2-7; cdr3_aa: CASSEGALRYEQYF; cdr3_nt: TGTGCCAGCAGTGAAGGGGCCCTCAGGTACGAGCAGTACTTC
v_call: TRBV5-6; clone_size: few; d_call: NA; j_call: TRBJ2-1; cdr3_aa: CASSFRAGRSYNEQFF; cdr3_nt: TGTGCCAGCAGCTTTAGGGCGGGTCGATCTTACAATGAGCAGTTCTTC
v_call: TRBV2; clone_size: few; d_call: NA; j_call: TRBJ1-2; cdr3_aa: CASRAEGGYGYTF; cdr3_nt: TGTGCCAGCAGAGCGGAGGGCGGCTATGGCTACACCTTC